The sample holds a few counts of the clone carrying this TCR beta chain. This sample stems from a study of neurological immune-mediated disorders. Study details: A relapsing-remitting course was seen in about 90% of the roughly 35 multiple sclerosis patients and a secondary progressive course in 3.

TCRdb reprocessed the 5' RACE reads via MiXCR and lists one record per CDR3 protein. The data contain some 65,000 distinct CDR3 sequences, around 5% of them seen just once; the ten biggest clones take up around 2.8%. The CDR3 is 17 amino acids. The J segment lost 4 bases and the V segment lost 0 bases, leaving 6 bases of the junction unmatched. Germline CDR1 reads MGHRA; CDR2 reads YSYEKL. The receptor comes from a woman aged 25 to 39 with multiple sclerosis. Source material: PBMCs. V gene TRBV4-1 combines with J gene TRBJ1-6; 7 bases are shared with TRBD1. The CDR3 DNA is TGCGCCAGCAGCCAAGATCGCCTGGGACAGTATAATTCACCCCTCCACTTT. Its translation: CASSQDRLGQYNSPLHF.